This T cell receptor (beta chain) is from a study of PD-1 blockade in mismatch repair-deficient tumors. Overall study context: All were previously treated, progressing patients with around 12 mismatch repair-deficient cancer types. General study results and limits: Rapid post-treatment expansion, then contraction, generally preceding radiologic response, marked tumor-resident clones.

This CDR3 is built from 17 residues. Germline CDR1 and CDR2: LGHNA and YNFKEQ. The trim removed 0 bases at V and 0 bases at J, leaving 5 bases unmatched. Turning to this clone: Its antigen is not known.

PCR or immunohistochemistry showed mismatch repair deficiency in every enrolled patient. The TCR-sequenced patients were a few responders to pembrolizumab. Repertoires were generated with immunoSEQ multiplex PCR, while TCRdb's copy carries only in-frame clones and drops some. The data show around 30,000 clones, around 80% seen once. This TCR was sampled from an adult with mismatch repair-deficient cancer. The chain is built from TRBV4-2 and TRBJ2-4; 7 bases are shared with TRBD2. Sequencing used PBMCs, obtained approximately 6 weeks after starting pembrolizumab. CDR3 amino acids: CASSQEGGVLAKNIQYF. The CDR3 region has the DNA TGTGCCAGCAGCCAAGAGGGGGGGGTACTAGCCAAAAACATTCAGTACTTC.